The clone carrying this T cell receptor (beta chain) was detected only once. What it binds is unknown. The V end lost 2 bases, the J end lost 0 bases, and 16 bases lay between the germline ends. Germline V gene sequence: CDR1 KGHDR, CDR2 SFDVKD. This CDR3 has 18 residues. This sample is part of a study of T cell responses to AZD1222 COVID-19 vaccine. Whole-study results and caveats: It should be noted that donors were predominantly white British and more often female, and clonal diversity was possibly underestimated. The breadth and depth of Spike-specific TCRs increased once two AZD1222 doses had been given. The reported proportion of spike-specific TCRs targeting unmutated variant regions was nearly half.

The protocol was immunoSEQ multiplex PCR, while the TCRdb copy is restricted to in-frame clones and leaves out a portion. In the table there are over 100,000 clones, about 87% of which are singletons. This receptor was obtained from an adult in good health. The chain employs TRBV24-1 and TRBJ1-5; D possibly corresponds to TRBD1 (5 bases). The starting material was peripheral blood, obtained on day 0 of AZD1222 vaccination. The chain's CDR3 is CATSDSTGPGYSNQPQHF. The CDR3 DNA reads as TGTGCCACCAGTGATTCAACAGGTCCGGGATATAGCAATCAGCCCCAGCATTTT.